What follows are 7 T cell receptor beta chains derived from one specimen sequenced in a study of blood T cell repertoires in COVID-19. The table came from immunoSEQ multiplex PCR; TCRdb's copy has only in-frame clones and leaves some out. The sample yields 25,000 to 35,000 clones, around nine tenths seen once. The sample taken for sequencing was peripheral blood. These receptors originate from a human donor in a cohort sampled during active COVID-19.

The J gene is TRBJ1-2, the V gene TRBV29-1; no clear D. Trimming removed 3 bases from V and 1 base from J, with 6 bases in between. CDR3 length: 12 amino acids. Germline V gene sequence: CDR1 SQVTM, CDR2 ANQGSEA. The CDR3 loop is CSVDRGNYGYTF. The CDR3 nucleotides read TGCAGCGTTGATCGGGGTAACTATGGCTACACCTTC.

V is TRBV7-9 and J is TRBJ1-4, with D unclear. Germline CDR1 SEHNR, CDR2 FQNEAQ (reference sequence). The CDR3 is 12 amino acids. Trimming removed 1 base at V and 8 bases at J, with 5 bases between. This CDR3 reads CASSLGEEKLFF. The CDR3 bases are TGTGCCAGCAGCTTAGGGGAGGAAAAACTGTTTTTT. The entire variable domain, with the rest obtained from reference TRBV7-9 and TRBJ1-4, is as follows: DTGVSQNPRHKITKRGQNVTFRCDPISEHNRLYWYRQTLGQGPEFLTYFQNEAQLEKSRLLSDRFSAERPKGSFSTLEIQRTEQGDSAMYLCASSLGEEKLFFGSGTQLSVL.

The V and J genes are TRBV3-1 (or the pseudogene TRBV3-2) and TRBJ1-6; 8 bases are a match to TRBD1. Germline V gene lookup returns CDR1 LGHDT and CDR2 YNNKEL (reference sequence). CDR3 length equals 16 residues. J gave up 6 bases and V 2 bases, and 6 bases lay outside the gene matches. The DNA for the CDR3 is TGTGCCAGCAGCCAACGGGGCGGGACAGGTAATTCACCCCTCCACTTT. Translation: CASSQRGGTGNSPLHF.

V usage is TRBV7-8 and J usage is TRBJ1-5; D not certain. Germline CDR1 is SGHVS and CDR2 is FQNEAQ. V lost 2 bases to trimming and J lost 4 bases, with 9 bases between them. This CDR3 spans 14 amino acids. The CDR3 DNA reads as TGTGCCAGCAGCTTAATTCCCCCAAATCAGCCCCAGCATTTT. Translation: CASSLIPPNQPQHF.

The chain couples TRBV2 to TRBJ2-4; TRBD1 agrees at 9 bases. The V gene end was trimmed by 4 bases and the J gene end by 0 bases; junction bases not matched to a gene: 4. CDR3 length: 16 residues. Germline-derived CDR1 and CDR2 are SNHLY and FYNNEI. The CDR3 nucleotides are TGTGCCAGCAGTGCCGGGACAGGGAGAGCCAAAAACATTCAGTACTTC. It encodes CASSAGTGRAKNIQYF.

The J gene is TRBJ2-1, the V gene TRBV28; 8 positions agree with TRBD2. This CDR3 contains 12 residues. J gave up 12 bases and V 6 bases, and 7 bases lay outside the gene matches. The germline gives CDR1 MDHEN, CDR2 SYDVKM. The CDR3 nucleotides are TGTGCCAGCAGCCTGCCCAGCGGGAGGCAGTTCTTC. Translation gives CASSLPSGRQFF.

The genes are TRBV5-1 and TRBJ2-7; 14 bases are shared with TRBD2. V shed 5 bases and J 2 bases; nucleotides not matched to a gene: 15. This CDR3 comprises 19 residues. Germline V gene data show CDR1 as SGHRS and CDR2 as YFSETQ. CDR3 in amino acids: CASRPGLAGGRVLTYEQYF. CDR3 sequence (DNA): TGCGCCAGCAGACCAGGACTAGCGGGGGGCCGGGTACTGACCTACGAGCAGTACTTC. The whole variable domain, filled in from reference TRBV5-1 and TRBJ2-7, reads KAGVTQTPRYLIKTRGQQVTLSCSPISGHRSVSWYQQTPGQGLQFLFEYFSETQRNKGNFPGRFSGRQFSNSRSEMNVSTLELGDSALYLCASRPGLAGGRVLTYEQYFGPGTRLTVT.